This T cell receptor (beta chain) appears in the sequencing data of a study of OX40 agonist ivuxolimab in advanced cancers. The study's findings and limits: There was clonal expansion of CD4+ and CD8+ blood T cells by week 6 at 0.1 to 3.0 mg/kg. Expanded clones were, on average, more numerous among CD8+ T cells than CD4+.

Autoimmune disease history or systemic immunosuppression was exclusionary. Patients had blood sampled at baseline and again on cycle 4 day 1 and cycle 7 day 1. This table comes from immunoSEQ multiplex PCR, and its TCRdb copy is limited to in-frame clones, with some not included. This sample yields roughly 60,000 clones, of which 86% are seen a single time; about 3.9% belongs to the top ten. With regard to this clone: What it binds is not known.

The germline gives CDR1 SGHKS, CDR2 YYEKEE (reference sequence). The CDR3 covers 12 residues. Trimming removed 4 bases at V and 6 bases at J, with 8 bases between. The sample consisted of CD4+ or CD8+ T cells sorted from blood, taken in a trial of the OX40 agonist ivuxolimab. The chain employs TRBV5-5 and TRBJ2-1, with D unresolved. This TCR derives from an adult with an advanced solid tumor such as melanoma, head and neck, liver or kidney cancer. The chain's CDR3 is CASSRAGNEQFF. The DNA of the CDR3 is TGTGCCAGCAGCCGCGCCGGCAATGAGCAGTTCTTC. The complete variable domain, with remaining parts taken from reference TRBV5-5 and TRBJ2-1, reads DAGVTQSPTHLIKTRGQQVTLRCSPISGHKSVSWYQQVLGQGPQFIFQYYEKEERGRGNFPDRFSARQFPNYSSELNVNALLLGDSALYLCASSRAGNEQFFGPGTRLTVL.